The rows below give T cell receptor beta chains drawn from one sample of a study of T cell repertoires in cytomegalovirus infection. TCRdb redid the calling of the reads with MiXCR, one entry per CDR3 protein. The sample holds about 280,000 distinct CDR3 sequences, approximately 22% seen once. Antigens for these TCRs are unknown. The starting material was cultured PBMCs, obtained from culture after CMV antigen stimulation. The receptor source for this set is a human donor in good health (CMV status not recorded). Some clones in this sample may be carry-over from other donors' samples. Each CDR3 is given with its conserved first and last residue. The order of the fields is D gene, J gene, V gene, clone size, CDR3 protein, CDR3 DNA. The D gene is left open where the match is weak. Part of the rows lack a size; the others show once, few, many or a class for expanded clones.

>-|TRBJ1-5|TRBV12-3/TRBV12-4|few
CASSFEGGQPQHF
TGTGCCAGCAGTTTTGAGGGTGGTCAGCCCCAGCATTTT
>-|TRBJ1-2|TRBV25-1|few
CASNSNHGYTF
TGTGCCAGCAATAGCAACCATGGCTACACCTTC
>TRBD1|TRBJ2-2|TRBV9|many
CASSKGQGASNGELFF
TGTGCCAGCAGCAAAGGACAGGGAGCTAGTAACGGGGAGCTGTTTTTT
>-|TRBJ1-5|TRBV25-1|many
CASSDMGANKAQHF
TGTGCCAGCAGTGATATGGGGGCGAACAAAGCCCAGCATTTT
>-|TRBJ2-6|TRBV7-6|few
CASSLTPSGANVLTF
TGTGCCAGCAGCTTAACCCCCTCTGGGGCCAACGTCCTGACTTTC
>TRBD1|TRBJ2-1|TRBV12-3/TRBV12-4|-
CASSGTGRGNEQFF
TGTGCCAGCAGTGGGACAGGGAGAGGCAATGAGCAGTTCTTC
>-|TRBJ1-4|TRBV27|once
CASSFWGDTNEKLFF
TGTGCCAGCAGTTTTTGGGGGGATACTAATGAAAAACTGTTTTTT
>TRBD2|TRBJ2-5|TRBV10-3|many
CAISSGTSPKPVETQYF
TGTGCCATCAGTTCCGGGACTAGCCCTAAGCCAGTCGAGACCCAGTACTTC
>-|TRBJ1-2|TRBV19|few
CASSLQGVLSYGYTF
TGTGCCAGTAGTCTACAGGGAGTTTTATCCTATGGCTACACCTTC
>TRBD1|TRBJ1-1|TRBV7-2|many
CASSPRRGDRGLTEAFF
TGTGCCAGCAGCCCTAGGAGGGGGGACAGGGGGCTCACTGAAGCTTTCTTT
>-|TRBJ2-1|TRBV6-2/TRBV6-3|few
CASSYGLLNNEQFF
TGTGCCAGCAGTTACGGACTCCTTAACAATGAGCAGTTCTTC
>-|TRBJ1-4|TRBV6-1|-
CASRIHGEKLFF
TGTGCCAGCAGGATACATGGAGAAAAACTGTTTTTT
>-|TRBJ2-1|TRBV4-3|many
CASSKGSGQFVSYNEQFF
TGCGCCAGCAGCAAGGGAAGTGGACAGTTTGTCTCCTACAATGAGCAGTTCTTC
>TRBD2|TRBJ2-4|TRBV28|-
CASNPSGSPKNIQYF
TGTGCCAGCAACCCTAGCGGGAGCCCAAAAAACATTCAGTACTTC
>-|TRBJ1-1|TRBV6-1|few
CASSEWRLLNTEAFF
TGTGCCAGCAGTGAATGGCGGCTATTGAACACTGAAGCTTTCTTT
>-|TRBJ2-3|TRBV7-6|-
CASSLEGSATDTQYF
TGTGCCAGCAGCTTAGAGGGGTCTGCCACAGATACGCAGTATTTT
>TRBD1|TRBJ1-1|TRBV5-1|few
CASSSAGTGGTEAFF
TGCGCCAGCAGTTCAGCCGGGACAGGGGGAACTGAAGCTTTCTTT
>-|TRBJ2-1|TRBV12-5|few
CASGLAKRVGNDNEQFF
TGTGCTAGTGGTTTGGCCAAGCGGGTGGGGAATGACAATGAGCAGTTCTTC
>-|TRBJ2-7|TRBV12-3/TRBV12-4|once
CASRWGHHEQYF
TGTGCCAGCAGATGGGGACACCACGAGCAGTACTTC
>TRBD1|TRBJ1-2|TRBV6-1|-
CASSHSGQGGYGYTF
TGTGCCAGCAGTCACTCGGGACAGGGCGGCTATGGCTACACCTTC
>-|TRBJ2-3|TRBV6-2/TRBV6-3|-
CASSYEIGTDTQYF
TGTGCCAGCAGTTACGAGATAGGTACAGATACGCAGTATTTT
>-|TRBJ2-5|TRBV28|-
CASSSIPPGGGETQYF
TGTGCCAGCAGTTCGATTCCCCCGGGGGGCGGGGAGACCCAGTACTTC
>TRBD2|TRBJ2-7|TRBV6-6|-
CASQRDGPYEQYF
TGTGCCAGCCAGCGGGACGGACCCTACGAGCAGTACTTC
>TRBD2|TRBJ2-7|TRBV6-5|many
CASSQDTSGYSYEQYF
TGTGCCAGCAGTCAAGATACTAGCGGTTACTCCTACGAGCAGTACTTC
>TRBD1|TRBJ2-5|TRBV4-3|-
CASSQDPETGEETQYF
TGCGCCAGCAGCCAAGATCCTGAGACAGGGGAAGAGACCCAGTACTTC
>TRBD2|TRBJ2-3|TRBV7-2|many
CASSVAGGADTQYF
TGTGCCAGCAGCGTTGCGGGAGGGGCAGATACGCAGTATTTT